This TCR beta chain appears in the sequencing data of a study of radiation and T cells in renal cell carcinoma. Study in general: Nephrectomy followed 15 Gy stereotactic body radiation by 4 weeks.

Regarding time point: blood 2 weeks post-SBRT. Treatment: 15 Gy SBRT to primary tumor, nephrectomy 4 weeks later. This CDR3 has 15 residues. The germline V gene has CDR1 SGHRS and CDR2 YFSETQ. With V trimmed by 0 bases and J by 5 bases, 4 bases remained unmatched. The method was immunoSEQ multiplex PCR; TCRdb's version includes in-frame clones alone and lacks a portion of them. This sample has 160,000 or so clones, with roughly 87% found just once. The specimen comprised blood, sampled from a patient whose treatment included radiotherapy and nephrectomy. The rearrangement joins TRBV5-1 to TRBJ1-4; 7 positions agree with TRBD1. This clonotype was sampled from a woman aged 45-59 years with renal cell carcinoma. CDR3 region: CASSLGTGENEKLFF. The DNA for the CDR3 is TGCGCCAGCAGCTTGGGAACAGGGGAAAATGAAAAACTGTTTTTT. Together with reference TRBV5-1 and TRBJ1-4, the CDR3 gives the full variable domain: KAGVTQTPRYLIKTRGQQVTLSCSPISGHRSVSWYQQTPGQGLQFLFEYFSETQRNKGNFPGRFSGRQFSNSRSEMNVSTLELGDSALYLCASSLGTGENEKLFFGSGTQLSVL.